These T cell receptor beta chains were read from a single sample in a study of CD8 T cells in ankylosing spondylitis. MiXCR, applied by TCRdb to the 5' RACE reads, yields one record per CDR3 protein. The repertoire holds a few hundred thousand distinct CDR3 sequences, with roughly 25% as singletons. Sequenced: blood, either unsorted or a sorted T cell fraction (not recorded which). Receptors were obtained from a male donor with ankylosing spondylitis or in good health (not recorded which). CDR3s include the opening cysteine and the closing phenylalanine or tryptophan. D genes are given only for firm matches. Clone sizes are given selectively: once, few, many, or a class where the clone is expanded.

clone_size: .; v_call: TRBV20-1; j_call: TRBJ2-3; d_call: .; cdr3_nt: TGCAGTGCTAGAGATCTCGACACAAGCACAGATACGCAGTATTTT; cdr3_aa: CSARDLDTSTDTQYF
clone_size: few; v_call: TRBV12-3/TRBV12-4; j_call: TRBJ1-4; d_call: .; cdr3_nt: TGTGCCAGCAGTTTAAACGGTGAAAAACTGTTTTTT; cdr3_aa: CASSLNGEKLFF
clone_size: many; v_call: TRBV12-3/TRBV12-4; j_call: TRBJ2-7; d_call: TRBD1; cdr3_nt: TGTGCCAGCAGTTTAGGGGACAGGGCGGAAGAGCAGTACTTC; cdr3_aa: CASSLGDRAEEQYF
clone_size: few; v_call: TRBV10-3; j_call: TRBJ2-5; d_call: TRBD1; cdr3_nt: TGTGCCATCAGTGAGGGACAGGCCCAAGAGACCCAGTACTTC; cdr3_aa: CAISEGQAQETQYF
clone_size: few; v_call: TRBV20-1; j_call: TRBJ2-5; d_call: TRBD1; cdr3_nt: TGCAGTGCTGTACAGGGGGCGGAGGAGACCCAGTACTTC; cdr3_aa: CSAVQGAEETQYF
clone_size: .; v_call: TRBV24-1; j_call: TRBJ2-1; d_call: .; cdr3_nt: TGTGCCACCAGTGATCTTAACAGAAAGCCCCTCTCCTACAATGAGCAGTTCTTC; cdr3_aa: CATSDLNRKPLSYNEQFF
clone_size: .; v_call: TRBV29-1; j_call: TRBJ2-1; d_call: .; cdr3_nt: TGCAGCGTTGAAGATCCGGAAGGCTCCTACAATGAGCAGTTCTTC; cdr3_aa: CSVEDPEGSYNEQFF
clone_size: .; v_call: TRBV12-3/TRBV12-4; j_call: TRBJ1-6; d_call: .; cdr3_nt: TGTGCCAGCGCCCTTGGGTGGGGGGATTCACCCCTCCACTTT; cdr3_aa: CASALGWGDSPLHF
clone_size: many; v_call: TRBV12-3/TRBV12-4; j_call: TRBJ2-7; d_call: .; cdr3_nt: TGTGCCAGCACCCTTGGGCGGGTTAACGAGCAGTACTTC; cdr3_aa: CASTLGRVNEQYF
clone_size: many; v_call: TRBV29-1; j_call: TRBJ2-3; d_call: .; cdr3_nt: TGCAGCGTCAACAGGAATACGCAGTATTTT; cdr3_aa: CSVNRNTQYF
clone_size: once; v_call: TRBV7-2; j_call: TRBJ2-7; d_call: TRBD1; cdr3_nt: TGTGCCAGCAGCATTGTGGGGACAGGGGCCTACGAGCAGTACTTC; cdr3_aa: CASSIVGTGAYEQYF
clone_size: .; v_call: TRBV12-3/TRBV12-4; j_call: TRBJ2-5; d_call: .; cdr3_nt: TGTGCCAGCAGTTTGGCCCAGTTTCAGGGTCAAGAGACCCAGTACTTC; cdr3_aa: CASSLAQFQGQETQYF
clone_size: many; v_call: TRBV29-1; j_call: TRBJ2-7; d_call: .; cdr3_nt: TGCAGCGTACTTAAGTTGGAGAGGGTCACCTACGAGCAGTACTTC; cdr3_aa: CSVLKLERVTYEQYF
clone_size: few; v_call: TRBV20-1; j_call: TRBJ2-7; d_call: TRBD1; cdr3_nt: TGCAGTGCTAGAGGCGGGACAGGGGGTTTCGGCGAGCAGTACTTC; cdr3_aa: CSARGGTGGFGEQYF
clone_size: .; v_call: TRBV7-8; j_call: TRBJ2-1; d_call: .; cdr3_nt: TGTGCCAGCAGCTACAAGGGTGAGCAGTTCTTC; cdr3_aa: CASSYKGEQFF
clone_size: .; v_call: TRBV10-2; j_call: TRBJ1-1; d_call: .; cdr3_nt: TGCGCCAGCAGGCCTGGGACAAAGAACACTGAAGCTTTCTTT; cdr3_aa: CASRPGTKNTEAFF
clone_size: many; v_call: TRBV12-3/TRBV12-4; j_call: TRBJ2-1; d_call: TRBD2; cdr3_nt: TGTGCCAGCTTGGAGAGTAGCGGGGGCTCCTACAATGAGCAGTTCTTC; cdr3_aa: CASLESSGGSYNEQFF
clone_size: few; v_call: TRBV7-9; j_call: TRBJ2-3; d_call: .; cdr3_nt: TGTGCCAGCAGCCCGGGACCGGGACGCACAGATACGCAGTATTTT; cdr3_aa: CASSPGPGRTDTQYF
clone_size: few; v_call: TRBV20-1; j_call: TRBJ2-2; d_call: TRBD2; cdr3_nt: TGCAGTGCTAGAGTCCGCGGGAGTGTAAAAACCGGGGAGCTGTTTTTT; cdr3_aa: CSARVRGSVKTGELFF
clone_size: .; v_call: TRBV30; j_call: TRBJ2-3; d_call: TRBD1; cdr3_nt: TGTGCCTGGGGACGGGACAGGGGAGATAGGGGTACGCAGTATTTT; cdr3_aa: CAWGRDRGDRGTQYF
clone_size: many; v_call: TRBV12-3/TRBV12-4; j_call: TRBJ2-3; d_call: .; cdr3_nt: TGTGCCAGCAGTTTTGGCGTCAGGAGCACAGATACGCAGTATTTT; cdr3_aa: CASSFGVRSTDTQYF
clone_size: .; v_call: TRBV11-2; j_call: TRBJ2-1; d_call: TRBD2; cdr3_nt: TGTGCCAGCAGCGCCTCACTAGCGGGGGGGCAGAATGAGCAGTTCTTC; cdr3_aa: CASSASLAGGQNEQFF
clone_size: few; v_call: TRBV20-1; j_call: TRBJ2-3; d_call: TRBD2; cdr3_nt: TGCAGTGCTTACGCGGGGGGGGGCACAGATACGCAGTATTTT; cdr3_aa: CSAYAGGGTDTQYF
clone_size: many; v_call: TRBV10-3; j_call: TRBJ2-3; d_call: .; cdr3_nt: TGTGCCATCAGTGAGTCCCACTATAAGAAGAGTGGGACAGATACGCAGTATTTT; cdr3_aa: CAISESHYKKSGTDTQYF
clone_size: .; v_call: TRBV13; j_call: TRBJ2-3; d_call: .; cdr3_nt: TGTGCCAGCAATCGGGTAGATACGCAGTATTTT; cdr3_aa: CASNRVDTQYF
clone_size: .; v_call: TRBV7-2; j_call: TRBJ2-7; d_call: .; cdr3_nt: TGTGCCAGCAGCTTGAGGGTACAAGGCTCCTACGAGCAGTACTTC; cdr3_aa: CASSLRVQGSYEQYF
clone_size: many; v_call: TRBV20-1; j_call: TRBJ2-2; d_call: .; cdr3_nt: TGCAGTGCTAGAGATCAGGTGAACACCGGGGAGCTGTTTTTT; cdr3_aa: CSARDQVNTGELFF
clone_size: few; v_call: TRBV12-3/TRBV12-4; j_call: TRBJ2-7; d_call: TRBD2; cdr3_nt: TGTGCCAGCAGTCTCGGGGGGGCCTTGGGCGAGCAGTACTTC; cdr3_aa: CASSLGGALGEQYF
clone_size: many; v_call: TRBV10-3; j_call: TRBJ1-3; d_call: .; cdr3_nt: TGTGCCATCAACGATGCGGGGGTCTCTGGAAACACCATATATTTT; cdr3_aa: CAINDAGVSGNTIYF
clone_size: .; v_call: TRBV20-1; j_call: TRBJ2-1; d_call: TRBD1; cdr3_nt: TGCAGTGCCGAAAACCTCCGGGACAGGGTCCACAATGAGCAGTTCTTC; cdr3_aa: CSAENLRDRVHNEQFF
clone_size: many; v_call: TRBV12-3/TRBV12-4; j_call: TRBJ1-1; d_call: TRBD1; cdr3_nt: TGTGCCAGCAATAGACAGGGGGTCGCGGACACTGAAGCTTTCTTT; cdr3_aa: CASNRQGVADTEAFF
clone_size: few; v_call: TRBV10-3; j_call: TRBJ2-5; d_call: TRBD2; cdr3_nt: TGTGCCACGCTAGCGGCCGGGGAGACCCAGTACTTC; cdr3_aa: CATLAAGETQYF
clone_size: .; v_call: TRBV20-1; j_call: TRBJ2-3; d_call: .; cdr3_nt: TGCAGCCCATCTTATCGCTCTAGCACAGATACGCAGTATTTT; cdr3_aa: CSPSYRSSTDTQYF
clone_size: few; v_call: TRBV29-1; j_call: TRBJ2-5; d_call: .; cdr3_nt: TGCAGCGTTGCCCAGGCCGGAGAGACCCAGTACTTC; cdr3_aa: CSVAQAGETQYF
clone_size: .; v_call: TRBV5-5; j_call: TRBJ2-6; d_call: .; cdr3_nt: TGTGCCAGCAGCTTGGGGGCTGGGGCCAACGTCCTGACTTTC; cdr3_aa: CASSLGAGANVLTF
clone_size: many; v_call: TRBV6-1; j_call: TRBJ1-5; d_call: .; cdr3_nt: TGTGCCAGCAGGCCCTCCGCGGGTACCGGCAATCAGCCCCAGCATTTT; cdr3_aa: CASRPSAGTGNQPQHF
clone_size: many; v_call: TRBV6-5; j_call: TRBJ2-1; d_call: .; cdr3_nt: TGTGCCAGCAGTTACTCGGGCGGCAGCGGAGGGCCCAGGAACAATGAGCAGTTCTTC; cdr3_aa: CASSYSGGSGGPRNNEQFF
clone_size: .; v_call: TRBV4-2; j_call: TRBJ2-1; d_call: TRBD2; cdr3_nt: TGTGCCAGCAGCCAAGCCCTCGGGACTAGCGGTGAGCAGTTCTTC; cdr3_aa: CASSQALGTSGEQFF
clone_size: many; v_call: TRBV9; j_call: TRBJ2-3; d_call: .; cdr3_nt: TGTGCCAGCAGCGTACTAGCAGAACTCACAGATACGCAGTATTTT; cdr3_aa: CASSVLAELTDTQYF
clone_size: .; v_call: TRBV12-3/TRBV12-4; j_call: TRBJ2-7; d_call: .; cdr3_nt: TGTGCCAGCGCAGGAACAAAGTCAACCTACGAGCAGTACTTC; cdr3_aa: CASAGTKSTYEQYF
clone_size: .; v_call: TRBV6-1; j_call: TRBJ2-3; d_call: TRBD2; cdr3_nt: TGTGCCAGCAGTGAACTCGCGGGGGGCAGCACAGATACGCAGTATTTT; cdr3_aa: CASSELAGGSTDTQYF
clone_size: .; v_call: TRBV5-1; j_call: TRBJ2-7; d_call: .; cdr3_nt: TGCGCCAGCAGCTTGGGCGGGACAGAGTCGTACGAGCAGTACTTC; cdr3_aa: CASSLGGTESYEQYF
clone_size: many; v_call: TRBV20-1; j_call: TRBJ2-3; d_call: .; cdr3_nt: TGCAGTGCCCCCGAGCTTAGGGACAACACAGATACGCAGTATTTT; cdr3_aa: CSAPELRDNTDTQYF